The 12 T cell receptor beta chains in this list originate from one sample, sequenced in a study of OX40 agonist ivuxolimab in advanced cancers. The assay was immunoSEQ multiplex PCR, and TCRdb's table has in-frame clones only and misses some. The table has about 32,000 clones, roughly nine tenths seen once. The sample consisted of CD4+ or CD8+ T cells sorted from blood, taken in a trial of the OX40 agonist ivuxolimab. Receptors originate from an adult with an advanced solid tumor such as melanoma, head and neck, liver or kidney cancer.

J is TRBJ2-7 and V is TRBV13; possibly TRBD1 or TRBD2 for D (6 bases each). CDR1 PRHDT and CDR2 FYEKMQ come from the germline V gene (reference sequence). The CDR3 runs 14 residues. Trimming removed 8 bases at V and 2 bases at J, with 16 bases between. In nucleotides, the CDR3 is TGTGCCAGCGGGGACACCGGGACTGCCTACGAGCAGTACTTC. Translation gives CASGDTGTAYEQYF.

This clone appeared a single time. CDR3 sequence (DNA): TGTGCCAGCAGCTTGGCTAGCGGGAGTGAGCAGTTCTTC. Its protein product is CASSLASGSEQFF. This chain connects TRBV5-4 to TRBJ2-1, with 10 bases lining up with TRBD2. Germline trimming cut 0 bases from V and 9 bases from J; bases unmatched to any gene: 0. The CDR3 spans 13 residues. The germline V gene has CDR1 SGHNT and CDR2 YYREEE (reference sequence).

The chain uses TRBV5-1 and TRBJ2-5; 13 positions match TRBD2. The CDR3 is made up of 16 amino acids. Germline V gene data show CDR1 as SGHRS and CDR2 as YFSETQ. J lost 1 base, V lost 3 bases, and 3 bases had no gene match. This CDR3 reads CASSSTSGGVQETQYF. In DNA form, the CDR3 reads TGCGCCAGCAGCTCAACTAGCGGGGGGGTCCAAGAGACCCAGTACTTC.

The CDR3 DNA reads TGTGCCAGCAGCCGCCGGGTCCTCGGCAATGAGCAGTTCTTC. Its translation: CASSRRVLGNEQFF. The chain has TRBV13 and TRBJ2-1; no reliable D call. V was cut by 5 bases and J by 6 bases, with 14 bases left in between. Germline loops: CDR1 PRHDT, CDR2 FYEKMQ (reference sequence). The CDR3 runs to 14 residues.

V is TRBV27 and J is TRBJ1-1; tentatively, D is TRBD1 (5 bases). The germline V and J ends were trimmed by 0 bases and 8 bases, with 13 bases remaining between them. The germline CDR1 and CDR2 sequences are MNHEY and SMNVEV (reference sequence). This CDR3 is 14 amino acids long. The CDR3 here is CASSLSWGLGEAFF. The CDR3 coding sequence is TGTGCCAGCAGTTTATCCTGGGGGTTGGGAGAAGCTTTCTTT.

This rearrangement joins TRBV6-5 to TRBJ2-7, with D perhaps matching TRBD1 (5 bases). V was clipped by 10 bases and J by 0 bases, with 10 bases between them. Germline CDR1 reads MNHEY; CDR2 reads SVGAGI. The CDR3 consists of 12 residues. The CDR3 bases are TGTGCCACCACGGACAACTCCTACGAGCAGTACTTC. It encodes CATTDNSYEQYF.

This chain links TRBV7-9 with TRBJ2-3, with D unresolved. The CDR3 has 12 amino acids. Germline V gives CDR1 SEHNR, CDR2 FQNEAQ (reference sequence). Trimming took off 1 base at V and 5 bases at J, with 4 bases between the two ends. The CDR3 nucleotides read TGTGCCAGCAGCTTAGTCGTAGATACGCAGTATTTT. This gives the protein CASSLVVDTQYF.

The chain joins TRBV2 to TRBJ1-2, with a weak D call TRBD1 (6 bases). CDR3 size: 13 residues. V lost 3 bases and J 4 bases, leaving 9 bases between the germline ends. Germline V gene sequence: CDR1 SNHLY, CDR2 FYNNEI. The CDR3 region is CASSEGHPYGYTF. The CDR3 DNA sequence: TGTGCCAGCAGTGAGGGACACCCCTATGGCTACACCTTC.

This clone was detected only once. The rearrangement uses TRBV5-5 and TRBJ1-6; D is unclear. The germline CDR1 and CDR2 sequences are SGHKS and YYEKEE (reference sequence). The CDR3 length is 13 residues. Trimming removed 2 bases at V and 9 bases at J, with 9 bases between. CDR3 residues: CASSFGRGSPLHF. The CDR3 coding sequence is TGTGCCAGCAGCTTTGGCCGGGGTTCACCCCTCCACTTT.

V usage is TRBV28 and J usage is TRBJ2-3; D is ambiguous. Germline CDR1 and CDR2: MDHEN and SYDVKM. The CDR3 runs 14 residues. The V and J ends lost 2 bases and 3 bases respectively, with 9 bases between them. The CDR3 region is CASSLDEITDTQYF. In DNA, the CDR3 is TGTGCCAGCAGTTTAGATGAGATAACAGATACGCAGTATTTT.

The chain uses TRBV27 and TRBJ2-3, with 7 bases that match TRBD2. Germline V gene data show CDR1 as MNHEY and CDR2 as SMNVEV (reference sequence). V lost 3 bases and J lost 6; bases outside the gene matches: 6. This CDR3 comprises 14 residues. The CDR3 loop is CASSLTGGRDTQYF. The CDR3 region has the DNA TGTGCCAGCAGTTTGACGGGGGGACGGGATACGCAGTATTTT.

The J gene is TRBJ2-7, the V gene TRBV4-1; 8 nucleotides align to TRBD2. This CDR3 spans 14 amino acids. With V trimmed by 1 base and J by 3 bases, 2 bases remained unmatched. The germline CDR1 and CDR2 sequences are MGHRA and YSYEKL. The CDR3 spells CASSQVAGGYEQYF. The CDR3, as DNA: TGCGCCAGCAGCCAAGTGGCGGGAGGCTACGAGCAGTACTTC.